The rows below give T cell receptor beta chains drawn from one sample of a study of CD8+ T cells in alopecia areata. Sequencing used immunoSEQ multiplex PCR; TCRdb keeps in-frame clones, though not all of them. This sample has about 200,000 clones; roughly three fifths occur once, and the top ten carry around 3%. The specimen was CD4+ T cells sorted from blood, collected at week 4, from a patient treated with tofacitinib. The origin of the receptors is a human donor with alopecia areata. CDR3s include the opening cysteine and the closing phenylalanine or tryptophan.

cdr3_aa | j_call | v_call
CSVGPGTYEQYF | TRBJ2-7 | TRBV29-1
CSVVFQNIQYF | TRBJ2-4 | TRBV29-1
CSVERQGARGYTF | TRBJ1-2 | TRBV29-1
CASEQETQYF | TRBJ2-5 | TRBV2
CSARSRLWGQDTGELFF | TRBJ2-2 | TRBV29-1
CASSAQGKLFF | TRBJ1-4 | TRBV25-1
CASSLGQLVDTQYF | TRBJ2-3 | TRBV5-1
CASSLNRDRGFGYTF | TRBJ1-2 | TRBV7-2
CAWNLGGVSTDTQYF | TRBJ2-3 | TRBV30
CASSTGTYGGNEQFF | TRBJ2-1 | TRBV5-8